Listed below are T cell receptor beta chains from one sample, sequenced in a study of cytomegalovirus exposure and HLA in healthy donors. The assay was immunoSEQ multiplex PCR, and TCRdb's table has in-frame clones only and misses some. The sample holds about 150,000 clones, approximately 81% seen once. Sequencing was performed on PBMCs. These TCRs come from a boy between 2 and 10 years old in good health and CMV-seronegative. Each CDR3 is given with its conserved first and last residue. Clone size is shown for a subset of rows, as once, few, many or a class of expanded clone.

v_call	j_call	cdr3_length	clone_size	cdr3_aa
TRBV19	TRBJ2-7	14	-	CASSRTSGPYEQYF
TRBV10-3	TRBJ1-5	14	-	CAISERQGDQPQHF
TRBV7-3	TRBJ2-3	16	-	CASSARLAGGVDTQYF
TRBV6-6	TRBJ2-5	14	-	CASSYRAGGETQYF
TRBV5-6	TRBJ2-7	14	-	CASSFHPAGYEQYF
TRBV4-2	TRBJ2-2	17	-	CASSQEIAGGRTGELFF
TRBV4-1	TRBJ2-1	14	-	CASSTPDGYNEQFF
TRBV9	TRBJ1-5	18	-	CASSVGTGDLPFNQPQHF
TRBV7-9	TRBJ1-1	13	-	CASSLDRNTEAFF
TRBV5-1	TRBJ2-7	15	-	CASSGGTSGAYEQYF
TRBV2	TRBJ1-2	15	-	CASSGGRGGMGGYTF
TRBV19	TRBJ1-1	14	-	CASSIQALRTEAFF
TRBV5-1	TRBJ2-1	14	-	CASSLESSYNEQFF
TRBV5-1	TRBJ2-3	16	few	CASSPGLAASTDTQYF
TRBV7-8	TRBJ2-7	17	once	CASSLGFLAGATYEQYF
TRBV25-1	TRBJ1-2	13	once	CASSEWGGSGYTF
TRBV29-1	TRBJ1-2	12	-	CSVAGTGFGYTF
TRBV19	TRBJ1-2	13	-	CASSPTGVNGYTF
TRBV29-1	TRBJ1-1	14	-	CSVADRGKNTEAFF
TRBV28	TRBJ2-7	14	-	CASSFDSAYYEQYF
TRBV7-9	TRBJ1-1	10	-	CGGENTEAFF
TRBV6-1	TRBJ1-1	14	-	CASSEGPGLVVAFF
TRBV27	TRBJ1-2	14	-	CASRLGQDGYGYTF
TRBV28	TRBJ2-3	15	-	CASSFRGGNTDTQYF
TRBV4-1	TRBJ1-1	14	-	CASSQDLGGAEAFF
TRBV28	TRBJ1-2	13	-	CASSFPGNYGYTF
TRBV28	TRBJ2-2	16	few	CASSSLGGTNTGELFF
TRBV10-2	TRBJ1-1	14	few	CASRKDRSSTEAFF
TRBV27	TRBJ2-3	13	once	CASSSGGTDTQYF
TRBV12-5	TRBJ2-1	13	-	CASGLLGFNEQFF
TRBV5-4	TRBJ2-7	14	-	CASRGGPNSYEQYF
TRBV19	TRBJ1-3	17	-	CASNQGQTLFSGNTIYF
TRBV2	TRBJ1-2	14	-	CASTLRGQGDGYTF
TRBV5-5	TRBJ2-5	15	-	CASSPGRRPGETQYF
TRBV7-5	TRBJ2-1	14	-	CVRRSESSYNEQFF
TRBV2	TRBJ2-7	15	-	CASSPSGRGTYEQYF
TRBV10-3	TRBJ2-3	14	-	CATLGLITTDTQYF
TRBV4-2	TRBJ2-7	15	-	CASSQLAGDSYEQYF
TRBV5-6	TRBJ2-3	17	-	CASSPIGGRMGTDTQYF
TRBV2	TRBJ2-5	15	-	CASSELAGEQETQYF